This T cell receptor beta chain appears in the sequencing data of a study of technical replicates of blood from a few donors. V lost 3 bases, J lost 4 bases, and 3 bases stayed unmatched. The length of the CDR3 is 15 residues. The germline CDR1 and CDR2 sequences are SGHVS and FNYEAQ. Produced via immunoSEQ multiplex PCR; TCRdb's table is partial and in-frame only. The sample lists 60,000 to 80,000 clones; roughly 92% were seen once. This TCR was sampled from a human donor in good health. Sequenced material: T cells isolated from PBMCs. The chain carries TRBV7-6 and TRBJ2-7, with 13 nucleotides matching TRBD2. As DNA, the CDR3 is TGTGCCAGCAGCTTGGGGACTAGCGGGACGTACGAGCAGTACTTC. Residues: CASSLGTSGTYEQYF.